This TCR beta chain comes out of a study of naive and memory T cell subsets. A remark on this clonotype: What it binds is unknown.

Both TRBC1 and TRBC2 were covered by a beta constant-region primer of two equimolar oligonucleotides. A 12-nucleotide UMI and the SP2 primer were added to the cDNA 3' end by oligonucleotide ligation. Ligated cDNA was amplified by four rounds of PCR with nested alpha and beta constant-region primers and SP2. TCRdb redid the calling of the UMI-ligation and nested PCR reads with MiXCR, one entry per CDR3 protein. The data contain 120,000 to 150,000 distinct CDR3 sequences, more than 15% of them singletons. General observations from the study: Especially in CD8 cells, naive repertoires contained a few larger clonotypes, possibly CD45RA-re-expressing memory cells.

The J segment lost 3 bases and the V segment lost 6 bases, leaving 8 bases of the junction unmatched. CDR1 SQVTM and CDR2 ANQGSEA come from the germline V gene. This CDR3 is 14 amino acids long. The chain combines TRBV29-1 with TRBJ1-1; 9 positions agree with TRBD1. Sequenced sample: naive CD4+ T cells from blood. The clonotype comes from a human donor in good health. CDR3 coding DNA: TGCAGCGTAAACAGGGGGCGTTCGGACACTGAAGCTTTCTTT. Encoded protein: CSVNRGRSDTEAFF. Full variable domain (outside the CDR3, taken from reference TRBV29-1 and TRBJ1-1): SAVISQKPSRDICQRGTSLTIQCQVDSQVTMMFWYRQQPGQSLTLIATANQGSEATYESGFVIDKFPISRPNLTFSTLTVSNMSPEDSSIYLCSVNRGRSDTEAFFGQGTRLTVV.